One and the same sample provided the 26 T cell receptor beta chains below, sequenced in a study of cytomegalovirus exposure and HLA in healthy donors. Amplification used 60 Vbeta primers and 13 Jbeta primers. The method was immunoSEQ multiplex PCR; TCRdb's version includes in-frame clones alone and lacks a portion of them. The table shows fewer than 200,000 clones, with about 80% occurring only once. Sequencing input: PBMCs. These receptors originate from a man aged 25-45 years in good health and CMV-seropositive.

CDR3 residues: CASSDRGRETQYF. DNA of the CDR3: TGTGCCAGTAGTGACAGGGGGCGGGAGACCCAGTACTTC. The chain is built from TRBV19 and TRBJ2-5; 10 bases line up with TRBD1. Looked up from germline, CDR1 is LNHDA and CDR2 is SQIVND (reference sequence). There are 13 residues in the CDR3. The V gene end was trimmed by 5 bases and the J gene end by 5 bases; junction bases not matched to a gene: 2.

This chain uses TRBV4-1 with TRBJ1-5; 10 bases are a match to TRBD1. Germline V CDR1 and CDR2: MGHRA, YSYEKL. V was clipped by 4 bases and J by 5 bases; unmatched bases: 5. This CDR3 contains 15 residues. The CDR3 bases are TGCGCCAGCAGCCGTGGACAGGGGGATCATCAGCCCCAGCATTTT. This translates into CASSRGQGDHQPQHF.

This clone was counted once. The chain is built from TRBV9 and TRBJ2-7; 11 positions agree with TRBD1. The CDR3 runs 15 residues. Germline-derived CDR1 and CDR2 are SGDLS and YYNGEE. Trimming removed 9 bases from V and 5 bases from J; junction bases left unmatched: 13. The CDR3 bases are TGTGCCATACCCAGCAGGGACAGGGGGAGACACGAGCAGTACTTC. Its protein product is CAIPSRDRGRHEQYF.

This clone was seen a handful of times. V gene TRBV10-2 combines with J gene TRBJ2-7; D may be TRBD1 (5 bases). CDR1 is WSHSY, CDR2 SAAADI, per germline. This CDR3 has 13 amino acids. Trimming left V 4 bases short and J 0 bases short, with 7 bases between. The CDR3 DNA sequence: TGCGCCAGCAGTGGAGACAGCTCCTACGAGCAGTACTTC. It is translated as CASSGDSSYEQYF.

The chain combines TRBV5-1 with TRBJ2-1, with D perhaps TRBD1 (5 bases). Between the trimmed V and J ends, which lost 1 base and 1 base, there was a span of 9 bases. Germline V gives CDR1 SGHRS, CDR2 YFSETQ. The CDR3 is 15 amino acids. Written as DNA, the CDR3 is TGCGCCAGCAGCTTGCGGGCAGGGTCCTACAATGAGCAGTTCTTC. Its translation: CASSLRAGSYNEQFF.

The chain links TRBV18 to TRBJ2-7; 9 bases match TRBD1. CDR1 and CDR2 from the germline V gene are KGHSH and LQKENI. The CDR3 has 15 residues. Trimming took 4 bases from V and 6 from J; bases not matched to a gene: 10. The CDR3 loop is CASSLPGTGISEQYF. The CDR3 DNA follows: TGTGCCAGCTCACTTCCCGGGACAGGGATTAGCGAGCAGTACTTC.

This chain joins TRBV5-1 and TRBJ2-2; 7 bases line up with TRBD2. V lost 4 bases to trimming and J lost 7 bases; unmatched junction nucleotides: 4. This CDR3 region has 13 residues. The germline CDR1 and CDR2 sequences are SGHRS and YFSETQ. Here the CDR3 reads CASSRTGGGELFF. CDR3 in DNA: TGCGCCAGCAGCCGGACGGGGGGCGGGGAGCTGTTTTTT.

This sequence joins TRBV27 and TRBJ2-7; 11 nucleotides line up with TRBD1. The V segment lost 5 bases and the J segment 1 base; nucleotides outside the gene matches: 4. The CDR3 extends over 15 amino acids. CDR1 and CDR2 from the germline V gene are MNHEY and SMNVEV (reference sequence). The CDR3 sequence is CASSMGQGVSYEQYF. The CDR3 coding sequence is TGTGCCAGCAGTATGGGACAGGGGGTTTCCTACGAGCAGTACTTC.

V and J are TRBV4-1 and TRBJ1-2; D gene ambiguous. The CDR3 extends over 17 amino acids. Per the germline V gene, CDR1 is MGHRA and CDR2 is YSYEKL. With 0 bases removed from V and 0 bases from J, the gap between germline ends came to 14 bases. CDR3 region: CASSQDQNSAANYGYTF. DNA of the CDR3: TGCGCCAGCAGCCAAGATCAAAATTCCGCAGCTAACTATGGCTACACCTTC.

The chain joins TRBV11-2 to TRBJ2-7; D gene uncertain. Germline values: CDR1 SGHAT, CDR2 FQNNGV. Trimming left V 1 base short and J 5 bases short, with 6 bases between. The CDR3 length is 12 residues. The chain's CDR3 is CASSLAGNEQYF. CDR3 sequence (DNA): TGTGCCAGCAGCTTAGCGGGTAACGAGCAGTACTTC.

The CDR3, as DNA: TGTGCCAGCAGTCGTCGGGACAGGGTGGTCAATGAGCAGTTCTTC. It translates to CASSRRDRVVNEQFF. The V and J genes are TRBV7-2 and TRBJ2-1; the match to TRBD1 covers 9 bases. V gave up 6 bases and J gave up 6 bases; unmatched junction bases: 9. There are 15 residues in the CDR3. Germline V gives CDR1 SGHTA, CDR2 FQGNSA.

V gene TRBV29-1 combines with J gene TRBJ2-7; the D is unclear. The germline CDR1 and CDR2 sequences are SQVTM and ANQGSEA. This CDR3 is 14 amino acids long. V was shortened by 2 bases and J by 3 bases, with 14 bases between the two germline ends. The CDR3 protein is CSVEFGQENYEQYF. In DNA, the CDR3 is TGCAGCGTTGAATTCGGTCAGGAAAACTACGAGCAGTACTTC.

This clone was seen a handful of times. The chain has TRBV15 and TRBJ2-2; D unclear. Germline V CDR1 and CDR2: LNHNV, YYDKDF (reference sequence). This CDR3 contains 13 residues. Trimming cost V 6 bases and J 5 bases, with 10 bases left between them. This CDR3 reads CATRETETGELFF. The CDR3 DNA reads TGTGCCACCAGGGAGACTGAAACCGGGGAGCTGTTTTTT.

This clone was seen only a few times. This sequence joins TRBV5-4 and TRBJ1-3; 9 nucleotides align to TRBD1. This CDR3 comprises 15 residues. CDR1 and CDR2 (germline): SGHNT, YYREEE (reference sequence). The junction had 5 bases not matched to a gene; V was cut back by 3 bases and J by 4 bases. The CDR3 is CASSSGTGSGNTIYF. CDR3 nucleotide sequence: TGTGCCAGCAGCTCAGGGACAGGGTCCGGAAACACCATATATTTT.

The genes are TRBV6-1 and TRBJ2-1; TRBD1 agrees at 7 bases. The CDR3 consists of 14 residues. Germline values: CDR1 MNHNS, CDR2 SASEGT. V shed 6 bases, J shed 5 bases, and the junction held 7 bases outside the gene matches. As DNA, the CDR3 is TGTGCCAGCAGAGAGGGGGCGCGACACAATGAGCAGTTCTTC. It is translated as CASREGARHNEQFF.

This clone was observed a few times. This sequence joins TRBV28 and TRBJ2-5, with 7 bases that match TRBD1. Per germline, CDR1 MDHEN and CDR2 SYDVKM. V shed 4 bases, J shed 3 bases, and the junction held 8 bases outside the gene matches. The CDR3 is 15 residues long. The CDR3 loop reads CASSSPGQREETQYF. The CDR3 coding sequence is TGTGCCAGCAGTTCCCCGGGACAGCGAGAAGAGACCCAGTACTTC. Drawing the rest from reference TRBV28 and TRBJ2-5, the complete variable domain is DVKVTQSSRYLVKRTGEKVFLECVQDMDHENMFWYRQDPGLGLRLIYFSYDVKMKEKGDIPEGYSVSREKKERFSLILESASTNQTSMYLCASSSPGQREETQYFGPGTRLLVL.

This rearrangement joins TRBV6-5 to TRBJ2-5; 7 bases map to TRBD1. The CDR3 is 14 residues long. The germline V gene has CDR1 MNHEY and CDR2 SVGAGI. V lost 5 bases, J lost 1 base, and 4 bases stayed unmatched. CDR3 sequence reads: CASSNWDSQETQYF. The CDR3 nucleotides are TGTGCCAGCAGTAATTGGGACAGCCAAGAGACCCAGTACTTC.

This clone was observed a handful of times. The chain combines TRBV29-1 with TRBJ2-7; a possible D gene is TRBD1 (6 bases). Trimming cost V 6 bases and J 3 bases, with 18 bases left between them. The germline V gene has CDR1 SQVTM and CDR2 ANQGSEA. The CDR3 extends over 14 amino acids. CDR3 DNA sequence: TGCAGCGTCCAACCCCGGGACACTGACTACGAGCAGTACTTC. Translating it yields CSVQPRDTDYEQYF.

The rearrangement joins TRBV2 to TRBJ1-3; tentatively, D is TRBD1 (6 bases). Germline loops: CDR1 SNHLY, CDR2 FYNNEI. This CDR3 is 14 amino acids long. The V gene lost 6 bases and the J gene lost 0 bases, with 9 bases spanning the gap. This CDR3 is CASRGDTSGNTIYF. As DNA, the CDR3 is TGTGCCAGCAGGGGGGACACCTCTGGAAACACCATATATTTT.

The CDR3 sequence is CASSPPDRLYEQYF. The DNA of the CDR3 is TGTGCCAGCAGCCCCCCTGACAGGCTCTACGAGCAGTACTTC. This chain connects TRBV7-9 to TRBJ2-7; tentative D call: TRBD1 (6 bases). CDR1 SEHNR and CDR2 FQNEAQ come from the germline V gene (reference sequence). This CDR3 is 14 amino acids long. Trimming stripped 5 bases from V and 3 bases from J, with 14 bases between.

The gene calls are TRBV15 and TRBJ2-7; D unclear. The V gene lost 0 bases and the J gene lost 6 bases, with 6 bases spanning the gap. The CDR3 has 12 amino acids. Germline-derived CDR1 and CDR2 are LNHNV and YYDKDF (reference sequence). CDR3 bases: TGTGCCACCAGCAGAGATTACTTCGAGCAGTACTTC. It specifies CATSRDYFEQYF.

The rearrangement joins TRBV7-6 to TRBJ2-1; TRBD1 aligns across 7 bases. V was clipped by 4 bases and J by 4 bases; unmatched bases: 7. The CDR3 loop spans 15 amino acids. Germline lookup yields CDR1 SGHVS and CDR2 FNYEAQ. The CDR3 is CASSSTQGPYNEQFF. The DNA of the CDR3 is TGTGCCAGCAGCTCAACACAGGGGCCATACAATGAGCAGTTCTTC.

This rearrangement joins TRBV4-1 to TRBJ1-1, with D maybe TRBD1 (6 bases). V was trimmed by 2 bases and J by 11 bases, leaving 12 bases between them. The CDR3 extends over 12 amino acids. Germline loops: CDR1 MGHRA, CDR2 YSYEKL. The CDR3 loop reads CASSQTGFWAFF. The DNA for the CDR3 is TGCGCCAGCAGCCAAACAGGGTTTTGGGCTTTCTTT.

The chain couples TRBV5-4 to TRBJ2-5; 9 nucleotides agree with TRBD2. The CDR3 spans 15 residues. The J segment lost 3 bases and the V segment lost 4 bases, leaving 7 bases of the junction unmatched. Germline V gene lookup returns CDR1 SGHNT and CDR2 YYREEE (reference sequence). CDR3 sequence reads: CASSNTAGGKETQYF. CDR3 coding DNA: TGTGCCAGCAGCAACACAGCGGGGGGAAAAGAGACCCAGTACTTC.

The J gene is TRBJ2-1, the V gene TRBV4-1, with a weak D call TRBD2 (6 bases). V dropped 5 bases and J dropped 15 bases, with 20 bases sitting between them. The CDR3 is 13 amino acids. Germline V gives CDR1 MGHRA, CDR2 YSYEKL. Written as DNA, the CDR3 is TGCGCCAGCAGCTCAAGTGGTGGAGGGAAGCGGTTCTTC. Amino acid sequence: CASSSSGGGKRFF.

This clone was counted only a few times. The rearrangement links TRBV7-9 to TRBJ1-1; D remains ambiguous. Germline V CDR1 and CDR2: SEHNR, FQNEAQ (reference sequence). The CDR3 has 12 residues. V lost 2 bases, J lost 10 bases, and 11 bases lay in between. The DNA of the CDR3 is TGTGCCAGCAGCTTAAATCAGGTTGCAGCTTTCTTT. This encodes CASSLNQVAAFF.